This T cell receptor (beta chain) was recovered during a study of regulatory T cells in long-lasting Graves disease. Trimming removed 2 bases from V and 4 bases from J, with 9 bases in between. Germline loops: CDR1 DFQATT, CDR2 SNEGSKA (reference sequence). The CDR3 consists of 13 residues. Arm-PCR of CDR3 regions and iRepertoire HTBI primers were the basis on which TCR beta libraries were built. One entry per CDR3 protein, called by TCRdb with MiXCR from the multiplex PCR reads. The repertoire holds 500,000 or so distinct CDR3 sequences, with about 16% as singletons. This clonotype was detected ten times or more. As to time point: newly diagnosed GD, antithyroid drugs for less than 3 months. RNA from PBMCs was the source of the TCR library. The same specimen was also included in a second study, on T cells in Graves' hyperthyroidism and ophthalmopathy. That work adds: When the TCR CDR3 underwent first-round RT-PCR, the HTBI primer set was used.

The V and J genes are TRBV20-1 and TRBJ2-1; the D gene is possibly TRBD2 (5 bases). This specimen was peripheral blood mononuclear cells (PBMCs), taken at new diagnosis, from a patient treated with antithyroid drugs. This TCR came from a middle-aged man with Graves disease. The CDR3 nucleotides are TGCAGTGCTAGATCAGGACTTTACAATGAGCAGTTCTTC. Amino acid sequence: CSARSGLYNEQFF.